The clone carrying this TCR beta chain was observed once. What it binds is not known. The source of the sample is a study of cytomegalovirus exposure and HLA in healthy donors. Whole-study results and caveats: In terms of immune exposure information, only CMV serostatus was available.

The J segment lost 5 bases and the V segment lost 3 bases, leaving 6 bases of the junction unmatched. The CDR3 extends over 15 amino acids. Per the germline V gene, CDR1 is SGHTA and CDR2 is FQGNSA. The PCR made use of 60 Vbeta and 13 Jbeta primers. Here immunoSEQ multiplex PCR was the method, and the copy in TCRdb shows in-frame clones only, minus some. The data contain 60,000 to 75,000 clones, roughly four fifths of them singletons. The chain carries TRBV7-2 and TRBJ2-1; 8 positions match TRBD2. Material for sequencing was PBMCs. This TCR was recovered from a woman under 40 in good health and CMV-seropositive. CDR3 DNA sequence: TGTGCCAGCAGCTTGGACCCGGGACTAGACAATGAGCAGTTCTTC. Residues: CASSLDPGLDNEQFF.